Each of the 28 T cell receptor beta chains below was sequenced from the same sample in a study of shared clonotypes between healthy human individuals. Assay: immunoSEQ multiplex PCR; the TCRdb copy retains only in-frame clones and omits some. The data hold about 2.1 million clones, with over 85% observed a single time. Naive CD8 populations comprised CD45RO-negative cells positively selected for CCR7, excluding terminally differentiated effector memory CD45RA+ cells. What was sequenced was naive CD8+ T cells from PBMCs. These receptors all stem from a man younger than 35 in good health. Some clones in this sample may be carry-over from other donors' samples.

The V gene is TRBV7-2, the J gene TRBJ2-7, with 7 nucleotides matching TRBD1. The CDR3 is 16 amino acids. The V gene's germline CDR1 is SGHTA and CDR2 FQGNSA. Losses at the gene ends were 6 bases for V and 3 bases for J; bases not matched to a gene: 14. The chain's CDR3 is CASRSRSGQNLYEQYF. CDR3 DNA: TGTGCCAGCAGGTCACGGTCGGGACAGAACCTCTACGAGCAGTACTTC. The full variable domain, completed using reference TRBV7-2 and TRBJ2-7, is GAGVSQSPSNKVTEKGKDVELRCDPISGHTALYWYRQSLGQGLEFLIYFQGNSAPDKSGLPSDRFSAERTGGSVSTLTIQRTQQEDSAVYLCASRSRSGQNLYEQYFGPGTRLTVT.

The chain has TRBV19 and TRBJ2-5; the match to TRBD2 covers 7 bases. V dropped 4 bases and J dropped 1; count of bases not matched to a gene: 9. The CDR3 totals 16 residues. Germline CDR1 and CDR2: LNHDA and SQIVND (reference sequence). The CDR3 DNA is TGTGCCAGTAGTAGGGCGGGGGTCTACGCCCAAGAGACCCAGTACTTC. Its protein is CASSRAGVYAQETQYF. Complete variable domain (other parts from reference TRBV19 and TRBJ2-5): DGGITQSPKYLFRKEGQNVTLSCEQNLNHDAMYWYRQDPGQGLRLIYYSQIVNDFQKGDIAEGYSVSREKKESFPLTVTSAQKNPTAFYLCASSRAGVYAQETQYFGPGTRLLVL.

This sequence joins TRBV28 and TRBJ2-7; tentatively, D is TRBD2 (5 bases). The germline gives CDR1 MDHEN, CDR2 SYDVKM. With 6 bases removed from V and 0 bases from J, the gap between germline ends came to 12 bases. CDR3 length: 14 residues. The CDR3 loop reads CASSQRADSYEQYF. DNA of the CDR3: TGTGCCAGCAGCCAGAGGGCAGACTCCTACGAGCAGTACTTC.

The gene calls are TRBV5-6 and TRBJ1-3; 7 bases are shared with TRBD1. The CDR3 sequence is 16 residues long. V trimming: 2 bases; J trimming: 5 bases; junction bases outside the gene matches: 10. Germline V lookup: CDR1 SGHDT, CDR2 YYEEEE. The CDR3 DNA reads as TGTGCCAGCAGCTTTCTGTTGGAGGGGGCTAGAAACACCATATATTTT. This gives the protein CASSFLLEGARNTIYF.

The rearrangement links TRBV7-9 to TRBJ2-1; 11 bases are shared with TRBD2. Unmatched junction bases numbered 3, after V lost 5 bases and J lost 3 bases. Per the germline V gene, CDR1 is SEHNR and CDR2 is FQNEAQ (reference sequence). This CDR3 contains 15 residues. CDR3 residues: CASSPSGRNYNEQFF. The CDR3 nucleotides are TGTGCCAGCAGCCCTAGCGGGAGGAACTACAATGAGCAGTTCTTC.

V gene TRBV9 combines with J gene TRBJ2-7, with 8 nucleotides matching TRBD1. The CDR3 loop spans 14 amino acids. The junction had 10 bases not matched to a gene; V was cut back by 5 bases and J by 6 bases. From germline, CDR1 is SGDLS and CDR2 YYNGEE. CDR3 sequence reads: CASSGWDRSGEQYF. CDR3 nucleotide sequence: TGTGCCAGCAGTGGTTGGGACAGGAGCGGCGAGCAGTACTTC. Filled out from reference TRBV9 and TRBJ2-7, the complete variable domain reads DSGVTQTPKHLITATGQRVTLRCSPRSGDLSVYWYQQSLDQGLQFLIQYYNGEERAKGNILERFSAQQFPDLHSELNLSSLELGDSALYFCASSGWDRSGEQYFGPGTRLTVT.

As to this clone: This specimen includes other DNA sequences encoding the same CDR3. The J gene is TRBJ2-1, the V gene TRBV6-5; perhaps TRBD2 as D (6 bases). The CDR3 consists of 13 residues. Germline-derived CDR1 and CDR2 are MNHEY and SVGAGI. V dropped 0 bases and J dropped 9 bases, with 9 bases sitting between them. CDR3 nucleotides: TGTGCCAGCAGTTACTCGGAGGGACCTGAGCAGTTCTTC. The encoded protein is CASSYSEGPEQFF.

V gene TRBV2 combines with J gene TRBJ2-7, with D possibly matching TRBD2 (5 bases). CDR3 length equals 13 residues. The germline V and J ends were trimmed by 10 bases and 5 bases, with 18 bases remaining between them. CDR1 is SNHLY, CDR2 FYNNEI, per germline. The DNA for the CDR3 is TGTGCCACCGGACCGGGGATGGGCGACGAGCAGTACTTC. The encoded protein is CATGPGMGDEQYF. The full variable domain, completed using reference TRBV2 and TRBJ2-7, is EPEVTQTPSHQVTQMGQEVILRCVPISNHLYFYWYRQILGQKVEFLVSFYNNEISEKSEIFDDQFSVERPDGSNFTLKIRSTKLEDSAMYFCATGPGMGDEQYFGPGTRLTVT.

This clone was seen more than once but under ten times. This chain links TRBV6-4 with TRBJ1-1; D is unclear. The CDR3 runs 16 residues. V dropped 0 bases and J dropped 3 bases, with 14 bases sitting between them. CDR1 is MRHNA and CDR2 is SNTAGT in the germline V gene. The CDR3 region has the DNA TGTGCCAGCAGTGACTCGAGTGTGGCCCGAGACACTGAAGCTTTCTTT. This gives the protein CASSDSSVARDTEAFF.

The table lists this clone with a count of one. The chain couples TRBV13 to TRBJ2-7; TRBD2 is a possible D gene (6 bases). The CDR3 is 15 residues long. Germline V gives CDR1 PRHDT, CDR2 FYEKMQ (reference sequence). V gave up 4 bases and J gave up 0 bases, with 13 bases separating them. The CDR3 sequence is CASSSRDSISYEQYF. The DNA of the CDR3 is TGTGCCAGCAGCTCCCGGGACTCTATCTCCTACGAGCAGTACTTC.

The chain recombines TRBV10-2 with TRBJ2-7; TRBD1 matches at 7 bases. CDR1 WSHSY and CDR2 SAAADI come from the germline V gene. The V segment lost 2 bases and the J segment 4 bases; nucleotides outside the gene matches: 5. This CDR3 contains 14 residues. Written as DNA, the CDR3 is TGCGCCAGCAGTGAGGGACAGGTGAGATACGAGCAGTACTTC. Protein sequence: CASSEGQVRYEQYF.

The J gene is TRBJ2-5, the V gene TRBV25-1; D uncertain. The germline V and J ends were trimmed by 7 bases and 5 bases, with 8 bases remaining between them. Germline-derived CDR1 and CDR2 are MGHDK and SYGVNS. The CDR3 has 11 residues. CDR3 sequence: CASTMGETQYF. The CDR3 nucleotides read TGTGCCAGCACGATGGGTGAGACCCAGTACTTC.

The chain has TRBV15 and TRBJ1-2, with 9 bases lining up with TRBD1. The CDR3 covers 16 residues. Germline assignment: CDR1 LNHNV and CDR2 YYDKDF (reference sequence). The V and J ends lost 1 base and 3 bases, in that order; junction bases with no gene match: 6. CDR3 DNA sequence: TGTGCCACCAGCAGAGGCCGGGACAGGGCTTACTATGGCTACACCTTC. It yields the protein CATSRGRDRAYYGYTF.

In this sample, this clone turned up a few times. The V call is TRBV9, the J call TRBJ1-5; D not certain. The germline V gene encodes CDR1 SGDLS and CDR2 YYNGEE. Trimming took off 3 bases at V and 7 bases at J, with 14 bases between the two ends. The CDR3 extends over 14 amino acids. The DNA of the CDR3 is TGTGCCAGCAGCGCCTTGGGATCGAGGCAGCCCCAGCATTTT. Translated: CASSALGSRQPQHF.

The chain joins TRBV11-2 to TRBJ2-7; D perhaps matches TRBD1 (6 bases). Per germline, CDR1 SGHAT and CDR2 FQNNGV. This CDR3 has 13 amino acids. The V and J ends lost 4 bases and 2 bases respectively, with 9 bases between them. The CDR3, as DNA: TGTGCCAGCAGCTCCCGGACAGCCTACGAGCAGTACTTC. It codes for CASSSRTAYEQYF.

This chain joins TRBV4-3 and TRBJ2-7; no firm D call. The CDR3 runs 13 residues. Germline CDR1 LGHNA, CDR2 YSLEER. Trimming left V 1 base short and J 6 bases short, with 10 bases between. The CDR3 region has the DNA TGCGCCAGCAGCCAAGTTCGCTTCTCCGAGCAGTACTTC. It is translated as CASSQVRFSEQYF.

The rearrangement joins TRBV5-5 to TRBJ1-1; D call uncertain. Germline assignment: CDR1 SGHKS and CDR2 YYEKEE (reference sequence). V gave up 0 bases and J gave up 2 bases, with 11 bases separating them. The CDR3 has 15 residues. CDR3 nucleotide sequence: TGTGCCAGCAGCTTGGGGCGGGGTGGTAACACTGAAGCTTTCTTT. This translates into CASSLGRGGNTEAFF.

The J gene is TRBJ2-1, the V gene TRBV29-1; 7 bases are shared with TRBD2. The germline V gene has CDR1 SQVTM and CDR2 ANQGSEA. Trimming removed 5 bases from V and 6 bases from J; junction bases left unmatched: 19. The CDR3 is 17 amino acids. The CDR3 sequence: CSVILAGLTGLSNEQFF. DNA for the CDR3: TGCAGCGTTATATTAGCGGGCTTAACCGGGCTATCCAATGAGCAGTTCTTC.

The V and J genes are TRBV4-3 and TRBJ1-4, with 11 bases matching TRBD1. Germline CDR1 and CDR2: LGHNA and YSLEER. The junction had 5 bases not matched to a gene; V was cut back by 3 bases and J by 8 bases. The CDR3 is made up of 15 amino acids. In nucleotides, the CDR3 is TGCGCCAGCAGCCATGGGACAGGGGGAGGCGAAAAACTGTTTTTT. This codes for CASSHGTGGGEKLFF.

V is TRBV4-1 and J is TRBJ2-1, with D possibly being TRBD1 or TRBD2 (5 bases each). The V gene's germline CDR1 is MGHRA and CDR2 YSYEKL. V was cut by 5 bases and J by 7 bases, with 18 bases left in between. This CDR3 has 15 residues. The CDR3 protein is CASSTGQGPSNEQFF. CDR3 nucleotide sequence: TGCGCCAGCAGCACGGGGCAGGGACCATCGAATGAGCAGTTCTTC.

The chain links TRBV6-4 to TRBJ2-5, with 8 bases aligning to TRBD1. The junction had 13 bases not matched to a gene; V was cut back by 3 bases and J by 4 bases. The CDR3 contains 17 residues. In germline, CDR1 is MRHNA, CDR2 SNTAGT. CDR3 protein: CASSEPDRADPPETQYF. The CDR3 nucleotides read TGTGCCAGCAGTGAACCGGACAGGGCTGACCCCCCAGAGACCCAGTACTTC.

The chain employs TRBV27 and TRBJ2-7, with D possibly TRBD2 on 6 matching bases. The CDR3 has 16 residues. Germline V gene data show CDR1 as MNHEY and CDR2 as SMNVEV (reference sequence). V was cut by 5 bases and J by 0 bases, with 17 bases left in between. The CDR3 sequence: CASSPYRENPSYEQYF. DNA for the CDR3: TGTGCCAGCAGTCCCTACCGGGAGAACCCCTCCTACGAGCAGTACTTC.

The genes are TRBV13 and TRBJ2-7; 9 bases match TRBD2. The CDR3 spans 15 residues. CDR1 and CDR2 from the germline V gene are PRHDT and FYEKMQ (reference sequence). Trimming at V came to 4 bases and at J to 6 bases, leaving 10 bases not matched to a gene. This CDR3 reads CASSSPPSGKVEQYF. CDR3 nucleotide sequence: TGTGCCAGCAGCTCCCCCCCTAGCGGGAAGGTCGAGCAGTACTTC.

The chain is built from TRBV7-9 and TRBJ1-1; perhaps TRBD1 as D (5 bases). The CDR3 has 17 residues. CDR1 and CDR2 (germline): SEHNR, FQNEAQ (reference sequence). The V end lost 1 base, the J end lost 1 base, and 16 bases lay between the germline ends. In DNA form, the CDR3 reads TGTGCCAGCAGCTTAGGGTCGAGGGGTGGGAGGAACACTGAAGCTTTCTTT. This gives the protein CASSLGSRGGRNTEAFF.

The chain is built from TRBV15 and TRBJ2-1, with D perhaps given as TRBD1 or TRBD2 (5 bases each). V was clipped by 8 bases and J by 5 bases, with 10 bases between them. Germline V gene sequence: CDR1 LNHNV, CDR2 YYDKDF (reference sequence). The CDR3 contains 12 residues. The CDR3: CATRDLNNEQFF. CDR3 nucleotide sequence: TGTGCCACCCGGGACCTCAACAATGAGCAGTTCTTC.

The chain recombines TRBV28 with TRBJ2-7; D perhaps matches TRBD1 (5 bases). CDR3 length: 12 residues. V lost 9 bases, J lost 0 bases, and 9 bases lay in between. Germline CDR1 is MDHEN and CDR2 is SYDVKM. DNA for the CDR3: TGTGCCAGTGACAGTAGCTCCTACGAGCAGTACTTC. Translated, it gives CASDSSSYEQYF.

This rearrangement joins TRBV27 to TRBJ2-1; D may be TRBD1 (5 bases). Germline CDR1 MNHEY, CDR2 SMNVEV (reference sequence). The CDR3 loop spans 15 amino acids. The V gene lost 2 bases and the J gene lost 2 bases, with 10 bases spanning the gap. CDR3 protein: CASSLDSRPYNEQFF. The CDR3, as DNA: TGTGCCAGCAGTTTAGACAGCAGACCCTACAATGAGCAGTTCTTC.

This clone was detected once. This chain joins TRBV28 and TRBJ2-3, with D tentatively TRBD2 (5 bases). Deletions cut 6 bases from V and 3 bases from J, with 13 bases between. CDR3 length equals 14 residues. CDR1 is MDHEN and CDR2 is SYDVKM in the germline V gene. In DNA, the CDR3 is TGTGCCAGCAGCAGGAGGCGCGATACAGATACGCAGTATTTT. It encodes CASSRRRDTDTQYF.